The T cell receptor (beta chain) under discussion was sequenced for a study of T cells in Graves' hyperthyroidism and ophthalmopathy. General study results and limits: Progression to ophthalmopathy was predicted a median of roughly seven months early. Ophthalmopathy was separated from stable hyperthyroidism by a 13 V-J model. Blood also showed most of the thyroid clonotypes that were expanded above 0.001.

This clonotype was counted only a few times. Antigen unknown. This CDR3 contains 22 residues. The V gene end was trimmed by 3 bases and the J gene end by 4 bases; junction bases not matched to a gene: 24. Germline V CDR1 and CDR2: LNHDA, SQIVND (reference sequence). Amplification yielded TCR beta CDR3 regions, with RNA transcripts as the source. The primer set for the first-round RT-PCR of the TCR CDR3 was HTBI. MiXCR was run by TCRdb on the multiplex PCR reads, yielding one entry per CDR3 protein. The data contain 190,000 or so distinct CDR3 sequences, roughly 18% of them singletons. The rearrangement joins TRBV19 to TRBJ2-1; 10 nucleotides match TRBD2. Sequenced sample: blood. The clonotype originates from a man aged 35 to 55 with Graves' hyperthyroidism. For the CDR3, the DNA is TGTGCCAGTAGTATTCCAAACCTAGCGGGAGACCTCAGTCGGGGGGCTTACAATGAGCAGTTCTTC. Encoded protein: CASSIPNLAGDLSRGAYNEQFF.